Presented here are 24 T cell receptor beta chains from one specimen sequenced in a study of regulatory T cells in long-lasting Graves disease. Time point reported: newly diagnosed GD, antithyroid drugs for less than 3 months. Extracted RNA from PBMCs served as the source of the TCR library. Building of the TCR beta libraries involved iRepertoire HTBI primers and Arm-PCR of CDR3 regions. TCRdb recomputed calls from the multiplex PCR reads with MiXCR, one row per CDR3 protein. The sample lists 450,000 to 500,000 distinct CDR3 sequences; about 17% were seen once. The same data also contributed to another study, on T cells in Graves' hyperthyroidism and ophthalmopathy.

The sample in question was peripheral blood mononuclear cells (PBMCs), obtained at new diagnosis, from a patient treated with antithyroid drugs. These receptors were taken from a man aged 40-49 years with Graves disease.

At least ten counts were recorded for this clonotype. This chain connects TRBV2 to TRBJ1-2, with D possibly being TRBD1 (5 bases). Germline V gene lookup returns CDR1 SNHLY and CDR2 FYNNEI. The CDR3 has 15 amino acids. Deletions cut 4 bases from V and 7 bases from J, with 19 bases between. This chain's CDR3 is CASSVAGLGDVGYTF. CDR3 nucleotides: TGTGCCAGCAGTGTGGCGGGACTCGGGGATGTTGGCTACACCTTC.

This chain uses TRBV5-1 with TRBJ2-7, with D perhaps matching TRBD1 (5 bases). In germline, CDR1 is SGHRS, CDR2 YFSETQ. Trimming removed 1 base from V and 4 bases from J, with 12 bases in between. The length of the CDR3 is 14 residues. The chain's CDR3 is CASSLLGETYEQYF. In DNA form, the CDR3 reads TGCGCCAGCAGCTTGTTAGGGGAAACTTACGAGCAGTACTTC.

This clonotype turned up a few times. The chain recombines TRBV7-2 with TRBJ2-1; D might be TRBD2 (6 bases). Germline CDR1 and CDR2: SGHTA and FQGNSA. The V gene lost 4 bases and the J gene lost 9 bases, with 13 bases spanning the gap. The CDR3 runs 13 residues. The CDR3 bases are TGTGCCAGCAGCTCGCAGGACGGGGGTGAGCAGTTCTTC. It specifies CASSSQDGGEQFF.

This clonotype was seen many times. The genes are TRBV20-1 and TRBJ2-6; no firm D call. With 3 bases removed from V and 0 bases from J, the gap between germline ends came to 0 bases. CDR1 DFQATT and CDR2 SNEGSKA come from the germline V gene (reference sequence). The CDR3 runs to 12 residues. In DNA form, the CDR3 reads TGCAGTGCTAGCTCTGGGGCCAACGTCCTGACTTTC. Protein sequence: CSASSGANVLTF.

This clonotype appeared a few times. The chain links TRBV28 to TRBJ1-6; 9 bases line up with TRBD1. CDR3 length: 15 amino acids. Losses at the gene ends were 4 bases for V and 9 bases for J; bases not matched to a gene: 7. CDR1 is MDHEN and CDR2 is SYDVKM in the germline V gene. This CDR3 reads CASSSTGGAGSPLHF. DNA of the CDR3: TGTGCCAGCAGTTCAACAGGGGGCGCGGGTTCACCCCTCCACTTT.

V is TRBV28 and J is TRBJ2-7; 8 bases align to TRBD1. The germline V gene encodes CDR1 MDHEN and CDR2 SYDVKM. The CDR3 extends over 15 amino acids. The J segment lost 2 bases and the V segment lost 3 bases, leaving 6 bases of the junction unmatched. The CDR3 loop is CASSFRGRRTYEQYF. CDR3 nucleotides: TGTGCCAGCAGTTTCAGGGGGCGCAGGACCTACGAGCAGTACTTC.

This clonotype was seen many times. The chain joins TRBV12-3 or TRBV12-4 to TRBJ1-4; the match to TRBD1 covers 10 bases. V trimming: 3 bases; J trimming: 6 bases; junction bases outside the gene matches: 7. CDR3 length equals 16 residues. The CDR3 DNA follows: TGTGCCAGCAGTTTCGGTTTGGGACAGGGGTATGAAAAACTGTTTTTT. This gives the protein CASSFGLGQGYEKLFF.

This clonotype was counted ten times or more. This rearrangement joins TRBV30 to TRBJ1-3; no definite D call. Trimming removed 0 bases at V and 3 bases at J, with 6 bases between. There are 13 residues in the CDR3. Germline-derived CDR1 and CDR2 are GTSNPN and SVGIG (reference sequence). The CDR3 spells CAWSVLGGNTIYF. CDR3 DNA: TGTGCCTGGAGTGTACTCGGTGGAAACACCATATATTTT.

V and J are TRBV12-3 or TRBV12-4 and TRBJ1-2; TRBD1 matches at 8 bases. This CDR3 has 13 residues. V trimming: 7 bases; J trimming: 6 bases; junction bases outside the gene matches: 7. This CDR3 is CASTLTGAHGYTF. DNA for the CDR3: TGTGCCAGCACCCTGACAGGGGCTCATGGCTACACCTTC.

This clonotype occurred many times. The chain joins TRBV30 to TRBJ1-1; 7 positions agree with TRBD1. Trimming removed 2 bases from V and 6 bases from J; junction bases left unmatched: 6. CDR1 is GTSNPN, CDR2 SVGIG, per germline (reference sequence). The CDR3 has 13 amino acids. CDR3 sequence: CAWSTGVVAEAFF. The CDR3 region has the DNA TGTGCCTGGAGTACAGGGGTGGTGGCTGAAGCTTTCTTT.

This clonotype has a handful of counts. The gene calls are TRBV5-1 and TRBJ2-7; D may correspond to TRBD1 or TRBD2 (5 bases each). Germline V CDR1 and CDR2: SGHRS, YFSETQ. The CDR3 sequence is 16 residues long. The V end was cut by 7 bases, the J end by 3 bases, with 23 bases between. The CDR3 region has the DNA TGCGCCAGCGCCTCCGAACCATCGGGGCTTAGCTACGAGCAGTACTTC. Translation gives CASASEPSGLSYEQYF.

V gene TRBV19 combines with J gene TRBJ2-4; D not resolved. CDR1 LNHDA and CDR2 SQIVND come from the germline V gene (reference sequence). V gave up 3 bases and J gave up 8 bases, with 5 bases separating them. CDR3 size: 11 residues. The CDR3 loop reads CASSIGDIQYF. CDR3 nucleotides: TGTGCCAGTAGTATTGGGGACATTCAGTACTTC. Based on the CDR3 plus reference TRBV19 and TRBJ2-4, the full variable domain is DGGITQSPKYLFRKEGQNVTLSCEQNLNHDAMYWYRQDPGQGLRLIYYSQIVNDFQKGDIAEGYSVSREKKESFPLTVTSAQKNPTAFYLCASSIGDIQYFGAGTRLSVL.

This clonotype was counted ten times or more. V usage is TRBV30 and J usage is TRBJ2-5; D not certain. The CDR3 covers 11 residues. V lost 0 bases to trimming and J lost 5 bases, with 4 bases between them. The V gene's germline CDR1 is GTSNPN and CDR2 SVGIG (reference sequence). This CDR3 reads CAWSVAETQYF. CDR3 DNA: TGTGCCTGGAGTGTAGCGGAGACCCAGTACTTC. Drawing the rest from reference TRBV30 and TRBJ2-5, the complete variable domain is SQTIHQWPATLVQPVGSPLSLECTVEGTSNPNLYWYRQAAGRGLQLLFYSVGIGQISSEVPQNLSASRPQDRQFILSSKKLLLSDSGFYLCAWSVAETQYFGPGTRLLVL.

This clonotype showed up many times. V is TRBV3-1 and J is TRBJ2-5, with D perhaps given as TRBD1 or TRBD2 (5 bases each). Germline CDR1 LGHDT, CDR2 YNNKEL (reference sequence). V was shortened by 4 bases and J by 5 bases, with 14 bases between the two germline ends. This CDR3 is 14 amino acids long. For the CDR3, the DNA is TGTGCCAGCAGCCGGGACCCGACTGGGGAGACCCAGTACTTC. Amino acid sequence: CASSRDPTGETQYF.

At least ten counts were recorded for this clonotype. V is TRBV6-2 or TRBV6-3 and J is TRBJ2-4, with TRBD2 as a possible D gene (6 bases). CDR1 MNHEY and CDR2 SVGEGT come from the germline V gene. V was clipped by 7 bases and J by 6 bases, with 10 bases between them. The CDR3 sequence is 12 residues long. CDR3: CASKRGGNIQYF. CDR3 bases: TGTGCCAGCAAAAGGGGAGGAAACATTCAGTACTTC.

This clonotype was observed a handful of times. The DNA for the CDR3 is TGCGCCAGCAGCTTGACAGGGTACGAAGGGGCGAACACTGAAGCTTTCTTT. Protein sequence: CASSLTGYEGANTEAFF. The rearrangement joins TRBV5-1 to TRBJ1-1; possibly TRBD1 for D (6 bases). V was cut by 1 base and J by 1 base, with 17 bases left in between. The CDR3 extends over 17 amino acids. The germline V gene has CDR1 SGHRS and CDR2 YFSETQ.

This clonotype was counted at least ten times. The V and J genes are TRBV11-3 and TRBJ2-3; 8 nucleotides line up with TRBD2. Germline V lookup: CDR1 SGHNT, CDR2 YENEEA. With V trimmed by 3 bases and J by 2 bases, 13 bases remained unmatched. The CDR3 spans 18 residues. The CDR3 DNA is TGTGCCAGCAGCTTTCCCCCCCGGCTAGCGGGTTCCACAGATACGCAGTATTTT. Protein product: CASSFPPRLAGSTDTQYF.

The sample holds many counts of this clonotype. Here the CDR3 DNA reads TGTGCCAGCAGCTTAGTGTTGTATTCCAATGAGCAGTTCTTC. It encodes CASSLVLYSNEQFF. This chain connects TRBV11-2 to TRBJ2-1, with D uncertain. CDR1 and CDR2 (germline): SGHAT, FQNNGV. Between the trimmed V and J ends, which lost 1 base and 6 bases, there was a span of 10 bases. The CDR3 length is 14 residues. The full variable domain, rest sourced from reference TRBV11-2 and TRBJ2-1, is EAGVAQSPRYKIIEKRQSVAFWCNPISGHATLYWYQQILGQGPKLLIQFQNNGVVDDSQLPKDRFSAERLKGVDSTLKIQPAKLEDSAVYLCASSLVLYSNEQFFGPGTRLTVL.

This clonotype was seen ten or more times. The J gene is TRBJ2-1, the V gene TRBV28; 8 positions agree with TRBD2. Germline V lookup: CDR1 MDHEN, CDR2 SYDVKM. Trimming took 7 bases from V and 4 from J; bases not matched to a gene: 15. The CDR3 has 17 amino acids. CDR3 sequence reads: CASNTAPMVAGYNEQFF. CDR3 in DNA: TGTGCCAGCAATACTGCACCGATGGTAGCGGGATACAATGAGCAGTTCTTC.

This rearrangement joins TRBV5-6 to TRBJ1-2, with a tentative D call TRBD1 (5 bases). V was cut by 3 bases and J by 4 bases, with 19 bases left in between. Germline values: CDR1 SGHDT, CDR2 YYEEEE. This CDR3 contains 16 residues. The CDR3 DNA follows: TGTGCCAGCAGCTGGGGAGGCGGCAGGGAGGCCTATGGCTACACCTTC. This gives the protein CASSWGGGREAYGYTF.

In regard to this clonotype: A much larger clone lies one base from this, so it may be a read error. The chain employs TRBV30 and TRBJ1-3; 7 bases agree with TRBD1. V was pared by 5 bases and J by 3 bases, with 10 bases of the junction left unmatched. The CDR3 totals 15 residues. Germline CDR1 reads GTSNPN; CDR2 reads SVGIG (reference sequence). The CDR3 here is CAWGGGRGHGNTIYF. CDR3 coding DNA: TGTGCCTGGGGTGGCGGTAGGGGGCATGGAAACACCATATATTTT.

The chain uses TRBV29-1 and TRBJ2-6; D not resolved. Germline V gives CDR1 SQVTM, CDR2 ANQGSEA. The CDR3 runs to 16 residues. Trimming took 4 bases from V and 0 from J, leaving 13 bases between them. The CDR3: CSVVFRISSGANVLTF. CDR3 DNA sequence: TGCAGCGTTGTTTTCAGGATATCCTCTGGGGCCAACGTCCTGACTTTC.

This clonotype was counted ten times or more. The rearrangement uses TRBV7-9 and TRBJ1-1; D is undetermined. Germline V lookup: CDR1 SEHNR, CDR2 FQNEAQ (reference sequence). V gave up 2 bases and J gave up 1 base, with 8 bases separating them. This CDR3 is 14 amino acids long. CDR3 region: CASSLRPPNTEAFF. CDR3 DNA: TGTGCCAGCAGCTTACGCCCTCCGAACACTGAAGCTTTCTTT.

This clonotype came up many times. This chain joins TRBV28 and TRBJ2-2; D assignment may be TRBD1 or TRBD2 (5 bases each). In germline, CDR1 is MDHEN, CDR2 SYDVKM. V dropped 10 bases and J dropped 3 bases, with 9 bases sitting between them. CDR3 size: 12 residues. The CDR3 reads CANQGDTGELFF. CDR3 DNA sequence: TGTGCCAACCAGGGAGACACCGGGGAGCTGTTTTTT.